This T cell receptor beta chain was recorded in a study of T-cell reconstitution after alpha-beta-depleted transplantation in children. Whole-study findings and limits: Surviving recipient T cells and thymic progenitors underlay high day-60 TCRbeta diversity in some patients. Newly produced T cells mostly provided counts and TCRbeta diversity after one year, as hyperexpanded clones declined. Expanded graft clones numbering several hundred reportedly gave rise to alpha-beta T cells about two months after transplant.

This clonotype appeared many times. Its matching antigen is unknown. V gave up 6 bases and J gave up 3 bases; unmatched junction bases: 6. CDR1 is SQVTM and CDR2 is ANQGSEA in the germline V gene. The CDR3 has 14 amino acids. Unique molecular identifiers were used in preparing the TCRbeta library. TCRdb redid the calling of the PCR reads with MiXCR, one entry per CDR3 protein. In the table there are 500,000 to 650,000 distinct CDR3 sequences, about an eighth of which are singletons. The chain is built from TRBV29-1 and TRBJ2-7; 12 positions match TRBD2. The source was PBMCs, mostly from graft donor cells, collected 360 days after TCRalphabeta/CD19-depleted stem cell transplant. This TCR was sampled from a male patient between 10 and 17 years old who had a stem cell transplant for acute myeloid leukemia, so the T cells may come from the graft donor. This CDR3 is CSVETSGSSYEQYF. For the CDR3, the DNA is TGCAGCGTAGAGACTAGCGGGAGTAGCTACGAGCAGTACTTC.